Below, 10 T cell receptor beta chains from the same sample are listed, as sequenced in a study of T cell responses to AZD1222 COVID-19 vaccine. Sequenced by immunoSEQ multiplex PCR; TCRdb stores in-frame clones only, minus some. The table shows around 97,000 clones, with roughly 88% occurring only once. This specimen consisted of peripheral blood, obtained on day 0 of AZD1222 vaccination. The receptors shown here come from an adult in good health.

The chain recombines TRBV3-1 (or the pseudogene TRBV3-2) with TRBJ2-3; D is unclear. The CDR3 spans 13 residues. V was trimmed by 2 bases and J by 4 bases, leaving 7 bases between them. Germline V gene lookup returns CDR1 LGHDT and CDR2 YNNKEL (reference sequence). This CDR3 reads CASSQTPPDTQYF. CDR3 in DNA: TGTGCCAGCAGCCAAACCCCCCCAGATACGCAGTATTTT.

Here the CDR3 reads CASSYEPGRNTDTQYF. The CDR3 DNA sequence: TGTGCCAGCAGTTACGAGCCGGGACGGAACACAGATACGCAGTATTTT. This chain joins TRBV6-2 or TRBV6-3 and TRBJ2-3; possibly TRBD1 or TRBD2 for D (5 bases each). Germline lookup yields CDR1 MNHEY and CDR2 SVGEGT. Between the trimmed V and J ends, which lost 2 bases and 2 bases, there was a span of 14 bases. The length of the CDR3 is 16 residues.

V gene TRBV11-2 combines with J gene TRBJ1-1, with D possibly matching TRBD1 (5 bases). The CDR3 length is 14 residues. CDR1 SGHAT and CDR2 FQNNGV come from the germline V gene. V was shortened by 4 bases and J by 1 base, with 10 bases between the two germline ends. The CDR3 nucleotides read TGTGCCAGCAGCTCGATCAGGGCGAACACTGAAGCTTTCTTT. The encoded protein is CASSSIRANTEAFF.

The chain recombines TRBV30 with TRBJ2-7, with no clear D. The CDR3 is 12 residues long. Germline V lookup: CDR1 GTSNPN, CDR2 SVGIG (reference sequence). Trimming left V 0 bases short and J 0 bases short, with 3 bases between. In DNA form, the CDR3 reads TGTGCCTGGAGTGTTTCCTCCTACGAGCAGTACTTC. Translating gives CAWSVSSYEQYF.

The chain joins TRBV10-3 to TRBJ2-1, with 9 bases that match TRBD1. Germline CDR1 ENHRY, CDR2 SYGVKD. The CDR3 is made up of 14 amino acids. Trimming took 8 bases from V and 9 from J; bases not matched to a gene: 11. The CDR3 DNA is TGTGCCATCGCCCCGGGACAGGGAATCGGTGAGCAGTTCTTC. This gives the protein CAIAPGQGIGEQFF.

The CDR3 is CASSVDRGGTPIYF. The CDR3 DNA reads TGCGCCAGCAGTGTGGACAGGGGGGGGACCCCCATATATTTT. The V gene is TRBV10-2, the J gene TRBJ1-3, with TRBD1 matching 10 bases. With 4 bases clipped from V and 11 bases from J, the junction kept 8 bases outside the gene matches. The germline V gene has CDR1 WSHSY and CDR2 SAAADI. The CDR3 spans 14 residues.

The gene calls are TRBV28 and TRBJ1-1, with D uncertain. This CDR3 is 13 amino acids long. Per the germline V gene, CDR1 is MDHEN and CDR2 is SYDVKM. V was pared by 11 bases and J by 0 bases, with 13 bases between. The CDR3 DNA is TGTGCCGCCGACCGGGGAGTGAACACTGAAGCTTTCTTT. It yields the protein CAADRGVNTEAFF.

This rearrangement joins TRBV18 to TRBJ1-4; the D gene is possibly TRBD1 (5 bases). The CDR3 is 18 amino acids. The germline V gene has CDR1 KGHSH and CDR2 LQKENI. V was pared by 6 bases and J by 0 bases, with 20 bases between. The CDR3 DNA reads as TGTGCCAGCTCCTCAACAGGATGGGGTTACGCAACTAATGAAAAACTGTTTTTT. The encoded protein is CASSSTGWGYATNEKLFF.

V gene TRBV6-2 or TRBV6-3 combines with J gene TRBJ2-5; 8 bases are a match to TRBD1. Germline CDR1 reads MNHEY; CDR2 reads SVGEGT. The junction had 11 bases not matched to a gene; V was cut back by 6 bases and J by 2 bases. The CDR3 covers 16 residues. CDR3 amino acids: CASSSDGGTGQETQYF. As DNA, the CDR3 is TGTGCCAGCAGCTCAGACGGCGGGACAGGTCAAGAGACCCAGTACTTC.

CDR3 nucleotide sequence: TGCGCCAGCAGCCTTGGGACTAGCGGGGCCGAGCAGTACTTC. It encodes CASSLGTSGAEQYF. The genes are TRBV4-1 and TRBJ2-7, with TRBD2 matching 13 bases. The J segment lost 6 bases and the V segment lost 4 bases, leaving 3 bases of the junction unmatched. The CDR3 runs to 14 residues. Germline values: CDR1 MGHRA, CDR2 YSYEKL.